These 2 T cell receptor beta chains came from one sample sequenced in a study of regulatory T cells in long-lasting Graves disease. The time point here: persistent/refractory GD, antithyroid drugs over 5 years with positive TRAb. PBMCs provided the RNA from which the TCR library was made. With iRepertoire HTBI primers and Arm-PCR of CDR3 regions, TCR beta libraries were built. MiXCR, run by TCRdb on the multiplex PCR reads, gives a single entry per CDR3 protein. The sample lists 500,000 to 800,000 distinct CDR3 sequences, 30% seen once, with around 40% in the top ten. Sequencing used peripheral blood mononuclear cells (PBMCs), obtained when the disease was refractory, from a patient treated with antithyroid drugs. Receptor source: a female donor with Graves disease.

This clonotype was seen a handful of times. The genes are TRBV28 and TRBJ1-3, with TRBD1 as a possible D gene (5 bases). CDR1 and CDR2 (germline): MDHEN, SYDVKM. Trimming cost V 6 bases and J 8 bases, with 8 bases left between them. The CDR3 is made up of 11 amino acids. CDR3 loop: CASRRDYTIYF. Written as DNA, the CDR3 is TGTGCCAGCAGGAGGGACTACACCATATATTTT.

This clonotype was counted a few times. The CDR3 region is CASSRARQEYGYTF. The CDR3 nucleotides read TGCGCCAGCAGCCGAGCTAGACAAGAATATGGCTACACCTTC. The chain has TRBV5-1 and TRBJ1-2; D not certain. The CDR3 has 14 residues. CDR1 and CDR2 (germline): SGHRS, YFSETQ. V gave up 4 bases and J gave up 5 bases, with 15 bases separating them. The full variable domain, with the rest looked up from reference TRBV5-1 and TRBJ1-2, is KAGVTQTPRYLIKTRGQQVTLSCSPISGHRSVSWYQQTPGQGLQFLFEYFSETQRNKGNFPGRFSGRQFSNSRSEMNVSTLELGDSALYLCASSRARQEYGYTFGSGTRLTVV.